These T cell receptor beta chains were read from a single sample in a study of glioma-infiltrating T cells. TCRdb passed the multiplex PCR reads through MiXCR, listing each CDR3 protein once. The data show more than 110,000 distinct CDR3 sequences, with roughly two fifths seen just once and more than 15% held by the top ten. Material: glioma tissue, nonneoplastic brain tissue, or PBMCs (not recorded which). These receptors were collected from a human donor with low-grade glioma or glioblastoma, undergoing nonglioma brain surgery, or in good health (not recorded which). Each CDR3 is given with its conserved first and last residue. The order of the fields is clone size, J gene, D gene, V gene, CDR3 DNA, CDR3 protein. D genes are given only for firm matches. A clone size is listed for some rows: how often the clone was seen (once, few, many), or a class if it is expanded.

abundance: .; j_gene: TRBJ1-1; d_gene: .; v_gene: TRBV7-9; CDR3nt: TGTGCCAGCAGCGAAGGACAGAACACTGAAGCTTTCTTT; CDR3aa: CASSEGQNTEAFF
abundance: .; j_gene: TRBJ1-2; d_gene: .; v_gene: TRBV12-3/TRBV12-4; CDR3nt: TGTGCCAGCAGTTTAGAGTCGAGGGGCCGGGGCTACACCTTC; CDR3aa: CASSLESRGRGYTF
abundance: .; j_gene: TRBJ2-1; d_gene: TRBD2; v_gene: TRBV19; CDR3nt: TGTGCCAGTAGTTTTCTAGCGGTCCACAATGGGCAGTTCTTC; CDR3aa: CASSFLAVHNGQFF
abundance: .; j_gene: TRBJ2-1; d_gene: .; v_gene: TRBV27; CDR3nt: TGTGCCAGCAGTAACCGGGAGCAGTTCTTC; CDR3aa: CASSNREQFF
abundance: .; j_gene: TRBJ2-5; d_gene: .; v_gene: TRBV28; CDR3nt: TGTGCCAGCAGTTTAGGGGGCCTACAAGAGACCCAGTACTTC; CDR3aa: CASSLGGLQETQYF
abundance: .; j_gene: TRBJ1-2; d_gene: .; v_gene: TRBV27; CDR3nt: TGTGCCAGCAGGTTACAGGGAAGCGATGGCTACACCTTC; CDR3aa: CASRLQGSDGYTF
abundance: few; j_gene: TRBJ2-1; d_gene: .; v_gene: TRBV7-2; CDR3nt: TGTGCCAGCAGCCCCGGCCAGGGCGATGAGCAGTTCTTC; CDR3aa: CASSPGQGDEQFF
abundance: .; j_gene: TRBJ1-6; d_gene: TRBD1; v_gene: TRBV20-1; CDR3nt: TGCAGTGCTAGGACCCCTTTAGGGACAGACAGCTCCTATAATTCACCCCTCCACTTT; CDR3aa: CSARTPLGTDSSYNSPLHF
abundance: few; j_gene: TRBJ1-2; d_gene: .; v_gene: TRBV20-1; CDR3nt: TGCAGTGCTAGCGCTGCGGGGTGGGGCTACACCTTC; CDR3aa: CSASAAGWGYTF
abundance: few; j_gene: TRBJ2-1; d_gene: .; v_gene: TRBV6-1; CDR3nt: TGTGCCAGCAGTGAAAGCCTAGAGATACACAATGAGCAGTTCTTC; CDR3aa: CASSESLEIHNEQFF
abundance: .; j_gene: TRBJ1-1; d_gene: .; v_gene: TRBV20-1; CDR3nt: TGCAGTGCTAGAACCCTAGAGTTGAACACTGAAGCTTTCTTT; CDR3aa: CSARTLELNTEAFF
abundance: few; j_gene: TRBJ1-1; d_gene: .; v_gene: TRBV29-1; CDR3nt: TGCAGCGGGCAAACCAGGGTGAACACTGAAGCTTTCTTT; CDR3aa: CSGQTRVNTEAFF
abundance: .; j_gene: TRBJ1-2; d_gene: TRBD1; v_gene: TRBV6-1; CDR3nt: TGTGCCAGCAACCAAGGGGACAGGGGCCTTGGCTACACCTTC; CDR3aa: CASNQGDRGLGYTF
abundance: .; j_gene: TRBJ1-3; d_gene: .; v_gene: TRBV6-1; CDR3nt: TGTGCCAGCTCACCGAGTCAGCGCTTCTCTGGAAACACCATATATTTT; CDR3aa: CASSPSQRFSGNTIYF
abundance: .; j_gene: TRBJ1-5; d_gene: TRBD1; v_gene: TRBV6-6; CDR3nt: TGTGCCAGCGCCGACAGGGGTAATCAGCCCCAGCATTTT; CDR3aa: CASADRGNQPQHF
abundance: .; j_gene: TRBJ1-1; d_gene: TRBD1; v_gene: TRBV7-9; CDR3nt: TGTGCCAGCAGCCTCGGACAGGGGTCGGCTGAAGCTTTCTTT; CDR3aa: CASSLGQGSAEAFF
abundance: .; j_gene: TRBJ1-5; d_gene: TRBD1; v_gene: TRBV27; CDR3nt: TGTGCCAGCAGTTCTGGACAGGGAGGGGATCAGCCCCAGCATTTT; CDR3aa: CASSSGQGGDQPQHF
abundance: .; j_gene: TRBJ2-1; d_gene: .; v_gene: TRBV12-3/TRBV12-4; CDR3nt: TGTGCCAGCACCCCCGAGGCTTCTTACAATGAGCAGTTCTTC; CDR3aa: CASTPEASYNEQFF
abundance: few; j_gene: TRBJ2-1; d_gene: .; v_gene: TRBV7-6; CDR3nt: TGTGCCAGCAGCCCCCTAGGCCACAATGAGCAGTTCTTC; CDR3aa: CASSPLGHNEQFF
abundance: .; j_gene: TRBJ2-1; d_gene: TRBD2; v_gene: TRBV4-2; CDR3nt: TGTGCCAGCAGCCAAGAAGCTGGGCGGGGGGGCCTCGGTGAGCAGTTCTTC; CDR3aa: CASSQEAGRGGLGEQFF
abundance: .; j_gene: TRBJ2-3; d_gene: .; v_gene: TRBV18; CDR3nt: TGTGCCAGCTCACCACCTGGACAACGGGCCACAGATACGCAGTATTTT; CDR3aa: CASSPPGQRATDTQYF
abundance: few; j_gene: TRBJ2-5; d_gene: .; v_gene: TRBV27; CDR3nt: TGTGCCAGCAGTTTACGGTGGAGTACCTACCAAGAGACCCAATACTTC; CDR3aa: CASSLRWSTYQETQYF
abundance: .; j_gene: TRBJ1-1; d_gene: .; v_gene: TRBV7-2; CDR3nt: TGTGCCAGCAGTCTAAGCTTGGGTTCCGAAGCTTTCTTT; CDR3aa: CASSLSLGSEAFF
abundance: .; j_gene: TRBJ2-7; d_gene: TRBD2; v_gene: TRBV7-2; CDR3nt: TGTGCCAGCAGCCGAGGGACTAGCGGCTACGGGCAGTACTTC; CDR3aa: CASSRGTSGYGQYF
abundance: .; j_gene: TRBJ1-2; d_gene: .; v_gene: TRBV3-1; CDR3nt: TGTGCCAGCAGCCAAGAGGTGGGAAACTATGGCTACACCTTC; CDR3aa: CASSQEVGNYGYTF
abundance: .; j_gene: TRBJ2-5; d_gene: .; v_gene: TRBV2; CDR3nt: TGTGCCAGCAGGGAAGGGACGCCCCAAGAGACCCAGTACTTC; CDR3aa: CASREGTPQETQYF
abundance: once; j_gene: TRBJ1-1; d_gene: .; v_gene: TRBV29-1; CDR3nt: TGCAGCGTTGAAAAGTTGACTGAAGCTTTCTTT; CDR3aa: CSVEKLTEAFF
abundance: .; j_gene: TRBJ2-3; d_gene: TRBD1; v_gene: TRBV24-1; CDR3nt: TGTGCCACCAGTGACCCGACAGGGAGCACAGATACGCAGTATTTT; CDR3aa: CATSDPTGSTDTQYF
abundance: few; j_gene: TRBJ1-2; d_gene: TRBD1; v_gene: TRBV6-1; CDR3nt: TGTGCCAGCAGGTGGACAGGGGGAAACTATGGCTACACCTTC; CDR3aa: CASRWTGGNYGYTF